These 20 T cell receptor beta chains share one sample of origin, sequenced in a study of shared clonotypes between healthy human individuals. The method was immunoSEQ multiplex PCR; TCRdb's version includes in-frame clones alone and lacks a portion of them. The table lists a few million clones, 90% to 96% of them singletons. Sequencing input: naive CD4+ T cells sorted from blood. This sample's subset: CD45RA+ positively selected. These receptors were collected from a man in his late teens or twenties in good health.

This chain connects TRBV6-1 to TRBJ2-7; D may be TRBD1 (5 bases). The CDR3 consists of 15 residues. The germline CDR1 and CDR2 sequences are MNHNS and SASEGT. V was cut by 7 bases and J by 0 bases, with 16 bases left in between. CDR3 coding DNA: TGTGCCAGCATCAGCGTGACAGCATCCTCCTACGAGCAGTACTTC. Protein: CASISVTASSYEQYF.

The chain is built from TRBV10-1 and TRBJ2-5; D is ambiguous. The length of the CDR3 is 14 residues. Germline assignment: CDR1 WNHNN and CDR2 SYGVQD (reference sequence). Trimming removed 4 bases at V and 5 bases at J, with 14 bases between. In DNA, the CDR3 is TGCGCCAGCAGTGTCGGCGCTGGGCGGGAGACCCAGTACTTC. Amino acids: CASSVGAGRETQYF.

The chain combines TRBV6-1 with TRBJ1-4, with D maybe TRBD1 (5 bases). Per the germline V gene, CDR1 is MNHNS and CDR2 is SASEGT. There are 18 residues in the CDR3. V lost 4 bases and J 0 bases, leaving 18 bases between the germline ends. The CDR3 DNA reads as TGTGCCAGCAGTGTTGTCGGCAGGACACCGGCAACTAATGAAAAACTGTTTTTT. This gives the protein CASSVVGRTPATNEKLFF.

The V call is TRBV4-1, the J call TRBJ1-1; D is unresolved. From germline, CDR1 is MGHRA and CDR2 YSYEKL. This CDR3 has 15 amino acids. V dropped 4 bases and J dropped 3 bases, with 15 bases sitting between them. The CDR3 nucleotides are TGCGCCAGCAGCCCCCTCCCAAACTGGGACACTGAAGCTTTCTTT. Translating gives CASSPLPNWDTEAFF.

The V call is TRBV19, the J call TRBJ1-6; D not resolved. The germline V gene encodes CDR1 LNHDA and CDR2 SQIVND (reference sequence). CDR3 size: 13 residues. Trimming removed 4 bases from V and 7 bases from J, with 8 bases in between. CDR3 DNA sequence: TGTGCCAGTAGTACGGACTGGAATTCACCCCTCCACTTT. Amino acids: CASSTDWNSPLHF.

The chain employs TRBV12-2 and TRBJ2-7; the D segment call TRBD2 is taken from the table without a DNA check. TRBV12-2 is marked as a pseudogene. This CDR3 has 12 amino acids. The CDR3, as DNA: TGTGCAAGTCGCTTACCTGCGGGCGAGCAGTACTTC. It encodes CASRLPAGEQYF.

As regards this clone: Other nucleotide sequences from this sample produce the same CDR3. The J gene is TRBJ1-1, the V gene TRBV29-1; D gene unclear. Trimming pared 6 bases from V and 0 bases from J, leaving 11 bases between. There are 13 residues in the CDR3. Germline lookup yields CDR1 SQVTM and CDR2 ANQGSEA. The CDR3 DNA follows: TGCAGCGTCTCCGGACGGTTGAACACTGAAGCTTTCTTT. Its protein is CSVSGRLNTEAFF.

The gene calls are TRBV2 and TRBJ1-5, with TRBD1 matching over 9 bases. From germline, CDR1 is SNHLY and CDR2 FYNNEI. Trimming at V came to 6 bases and at J to 6 bases, leaving 9 bases not matched to a gene. The CDR3 consists of 15 residues. CDR3 DNA: TGTGCCAGCAGCACCCGGGACAGGGCCAGTCAGCCCCAGCATTTT. This encodes CASSTRDRASQPQHF.

J is TRBJ2-2 and V is TRBV12-5, with 10 bases that match TRBD2. The CDR3 has 17 amino acids. After removal of 3 bases from V and 2 bases from J, the junction contained 6 bases not matched to a gene. CDR1 is LGHNT, CDR2 FRNRAP, per germline. CDR3: CASGLLAGGFNTGELFF. CDR3 in DNA: TGTGCTAGTGGTTTATTAGCGGGAGGCTTCAACACCGGGGAGCTGTTTTTT.

The chain joins TRBV9 to TRBJ1-2; TRBD1 is a possible D gene (6 bases). The germline V gene encodes CDR1 SGDLS and CDR2 YYNGEE. V lost 6 bases and J lost 10, with 16 bases in between. This CDR3 has 12 residues. The CDR3 sequence: CASTRDEGDYTF. The CDR3 nucleotides are TGTGCCAGCACGCGGGATGAGGGGGACTACACCTTC.

This clone has only a few counts. This rearrangement joins TRBV10-3 to TRBJ1-6; 10 nucleotides line up with TRBD1. V lost 6 bases and J lost 6; bases outside the gene matches: 8. The CDR3 covers 16 residues. Germline loops: CDR1 ENHRY, CDR2 SYGVKD. The CDR3 reads CAISGSRDRGNSPLHF. In nucleotides, the CDR3 is TGTGCCATCAGCGGATCCCGGGACAGGGGTAATTCACCCCTCCACTTT.

This chain links TRBV6-4 with TRBJ2-4; D is possibly TRBD1 (5 bases). The V gene lost 3 bases and the J gene lost 7 bases, with 10 bases spanning the gap. There are 13 residues in the CDR3. Germline CDR1 reads MRHNA; CDR2 reads SNTAGT. The DNA for the CDR3 is TGTGCCAGCAGTGAGGTGGACACTAACATTCAGTACTTC. Translation: CASSEVDTNIQYF.

The chain's CDR3 is CASSLVGRWDTEAFF. In nucleotides, the CDR3 is TGCGCCAGCAGCTTGGTGGGGCGATGGGACACTGAAGCTTTCTTT. The chain has TRBV5-1 and TRBJ1-1; D is possibly TRBD1 (5 bases). Germline V gene data show CDR1 as SGHRS and CDR2 as YFSETQ. This CDR3 is built from 15 residues. V lost 0 bases and J lost 3, with 12 bases in between.

V is TRBV19 and J is TRBJ2-7, with D possibly being TRBD2 (6 bases). Trimming cost V 3 bases and J 0 bases, with 9 bases left between them. Per the germline V gene, CDR1 is LNHDA and CDR2 is SQIVND (reference sequence). The CDR3 totals 14 residues. The DNA of the CDR3 is TGTGCCAGTAGTATGTCCGGGAGCTCCTACGAGCAGTACTTC. As protein: CASSMSGSSYEQYF.

This clone turned up a few times. V is TRBV30 and J is TRBJ1-6; no firm D call. Trimming took off 0 bases at V and 10 bases at J, with 4 bases between the two ends. The germline V gene encodes CDR1 GTSNPN and CDR2 SVGIG (reference sequence). The CDR3 spans 11 residues. CDR3: CAWSVQSPLHF. CDR3 DNA: TGTGCCTGGAGTGTACAATCACCCCTCCACTTT.

The chain uses TRBV28 and TRBJ1-4, with D maybe TRBD1 (5 bases). This CDR3 has 15 residues. Germline V gene sequence: CDR1 MDHEN, CDR2 SYDVKM. Trimming removed 5 bases at V and 2 bases at J, with 12 bases between. CDR3 region: CASSIKWGTNEKLFF. CDR3 DNA: TGTGCCAGCAGTATTAAGTGGGGGACTAATGAAAAACTGTTTTTT.

This rearrangement joins TRBV5-4 to TRBJ2-7; D might be TRBD1 or TRBD2, each matching 5 bases. Germline values: CDR1 SGHNT, CDR2 YYREEE (reference sequence). V lost 4 bases to trimming and J lost 3 bases, with 17 bases between them. CDR3 length: 15 residues. CDR3 DNA sequence: TGTGCCAGCAGCCCCGGTGGGGGAGACTACTACGAGCAGTACTTC. This gives the protein CASSPGGGDYYEQYF.

This clone is a singleton in its sample. The gene calls are TRBV5-1 and TRBJ1-2, with TRBD1 matching over 7 bases. Germline CDR1 is SGHRS and CDR2 is YFSETQ. The CDR3 covers 13 residues. The V segment lost 0 bases and the J segment 11 bases; nucleotides outside the gene matches: 7. CDR3 DNA: TGCGCCAGCAGCTTGGACAGGGGCCCGAAATACACCTTC. Protein sequence: CASSLDRGPKYTF.

The chain couples TRBV7-2 to TRBJ1-2; D unresolved. From germline, CDR1 is SGHTA and CDR2 FQGNSA. There are 15 residues in the CDR3. V was shortened by 4 bases and J by 4 bases, with 16 bases between the two germline ends. CDR3 protein: CASSSRPGVSYGYTF. CDR3 coding DNA: TGTGCCAGCAGCTCCCGCCCGGGAGTCAGCTATGGCTACACCTTC.

This clone was seen a few times. This chain uses TRBV19 with TRBJ1-5; D is perhaps TRBD1 (6 bases). V was clipped by 6 bases and J by 0 bases, with 9 bases between them. There are 14 residues in the CDR3. In germline, CDR1 is LNHDA, CDR2 SQIVND (reference sequence). The CDR3 loop is CASSGQNSNQPQHF. The CDR3 DNA sequence: TGTGCCAGTAGCGGACAGAATAGCAATCAGCCCCAGCATTTT.